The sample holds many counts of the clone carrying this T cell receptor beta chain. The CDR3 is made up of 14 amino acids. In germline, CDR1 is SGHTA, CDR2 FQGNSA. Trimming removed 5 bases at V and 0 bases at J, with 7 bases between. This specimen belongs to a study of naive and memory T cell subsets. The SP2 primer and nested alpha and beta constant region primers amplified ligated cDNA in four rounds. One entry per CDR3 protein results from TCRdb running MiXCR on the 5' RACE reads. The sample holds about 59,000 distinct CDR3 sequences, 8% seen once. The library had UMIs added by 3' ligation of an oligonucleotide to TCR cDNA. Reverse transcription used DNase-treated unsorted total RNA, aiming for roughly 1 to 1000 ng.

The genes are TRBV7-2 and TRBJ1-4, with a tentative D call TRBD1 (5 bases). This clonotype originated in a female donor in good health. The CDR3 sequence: CASSPGPTNEKLFF. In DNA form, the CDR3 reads TGTGCCAGCAGCCCGGGACCAACTAATGAAAAACTGTTTTTT. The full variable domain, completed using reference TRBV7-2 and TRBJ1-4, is GAGVSQSPSNKVTEKGKDVELRCDPISGHTALYWYRQSLGQGLEFLIYFQGNSAPDKSGLPSDRFSAERTGGSVSTLTIQRTQQEDSAVYLCASSPGPTNEKLFFGSGTQLSVL.